The sequence of this T cell receptor beta chain was determined in a study of early T cells in non-severe SARS-CoV-2 infection. Study context: Unsorted whole blood bulk RNA was sequenced, with unpaired chains.

Separate cDNA molecules each had unique molecular identifiers attached to them. In TCRdb, the 5' RACE reads were re-called with MiXCR into one record per CDR3 protein. The sample contains about 69,000 distinct CDR3 sequences, roughly 10% of which appear only once. The CDR3 runs to 12 residues. Germline V gene lookup returns CDR1 SQVTM and CDR2 ANQGSEA. V trimming: 7 bases; J trimming: 4 bases; junction bases outside the gene matches: 6. This clonotype was observed at least ten times. The sample comprised whole blood. The V and J genes are TRBV29-1 and TRBJ2-7; 8 bases fit TRBD1. This sequence was found in an adult who was a healthcare worker with PCR-confirmed SARS-CoV-2 infection or an uninfected control (not recorded which). CDR3: CSGRTGTYEQYF. The CDR3 nucleotides read TGCAGCGGAAGGACAGGGACGTACGAGCAGTACTTC.